The 14 T cell receptor beta chains given below trace back to one sample, sequenced in a study of shared clonotypes between healthy human individuals. The data were produced by immunoSEQ multiplex PCR, yet TCRdb's version contains in-frame clones alone and is incomplete. The table records 850,000 to 1,200,000 clones, around 76% of them present only once. What was sequenced was memory CD4+ T cells sorted from blood. Subset given: CD45RA-negative fraction. These receptors all come from a man younger than 35 in good health.

V usage is TRBV11-2 and J usage is TRBJ1-3; 11 positions match TRBD1. The CDR3 consists of 14 residues. V was clipped by 5 bases and J by 7 bases; unmatched bases: 4. Germline V CDR1 and CDR2: SGHAT, FQNNGV. The CDR3 DNA reads TGTGCCAGCAGCCTCGGGACAGGGGGTAACACCATATATTTT. Protein: CASSLGTGGNTIYF.

The chain is built from TRBV6-1 and TRBJ1-6, with 7 bases fitting TRBD1. Germline V gene sequence: CDR1 MNHNS, CDR2 SASEGT. V shed 0 bases and J 6 bases; nucleotides not matched to a gene: 5. The CDR3 extends over 16 amino acids. The CDR3, as DNA: TGTGCCAGCAGTGAAGCGCGGTACAGGGGTAATTCACCCCTCCACTTT. Amino acid sequence: CASSEARYRGNSPLHF.

This clone turned up a few times. The J gene is TRBJ2-7, the V gene TRBV30; D gene ambiguous. Germline CDR1 is GTSNPN and CDR2 is SVGIG (reference sequence). V was clipped by 1 base and J by 3 bases, with 7 bases between them. CDR3 length: 12 amino acids. CDR3 sequence reads: CAWSAPDYEQYF. CDR3 nucleotide sequence: TGTGCCTGGAGTGCCCCGGACTACGAGCAGTACTTC.

V usage is TRBV6-4 and J usage is TRBJ2-7, with 9 bases fitting TRBD2. CDR3 length: 16 amino acids. The germline V gene has CDR1 MRHNA and CDR2 SNTAGT. Trimming cost V 0 bases and J 7 bases; bases outside gene matches: 10. In nucleotides, the CDR3 is TGTGCCAGCAGTGACTCGAAGCGAGCGGGAGGTCGGGAGCAGTACTTC. As protein: CASSDSKRAGGREQYF.

The rearrangement joins TRBV11-2 to TRBJ2-5, with 7 nucleotides matching TRBD2. With 5 bases clipped from V and 4 bases from J, the junction kept 4 bases outside the gene matches. Germline V gives CDR1 SGHAT, CDR2 FQNNGV. This CDR3 has 13 residues. The chain's CDR3 is CASSPRTRETQYF. Written as DNA, the CDR3 is TGTGCCAGCAGCCCGCGGACTAGAGAGACCCAGTACTTC.

The chain couples TRBV5-1 to TRBJ2-7; 8 bases fit TRBD1. This CDR3 comprises 15 residues. Germline values: CDR1 SGHRS, CDR2 YFSETQ. After removal of 4 bases from V and 0 bases from J, the junction contained 6 bases not matched to a gene. This CDR3 reads CASSTWTGNSYEQYF. CDR3 coding DNA: TGCGCCAGCAGCACCTGGACAGGGAACTCCTACGAGCAGTACTTC. Drawing the rest from reference TRBV5-1 and TRBJ2-7, the complete variable domain is KAGVTQTPRYLIKTRGQQVTLSCSPISGHRSVSWYQQTPGQGLQFLFEYFSETQRNKGNFPGRFSGRQFSNSRSEMNVSTLELGDSALYLCASSTWTGNSYEQYFGPGTRLTVT.

V gene TRBV6-1 combines with J gene TRBJ1-4; D unclear. The CDR3 length is 14 residues. Germline values: CDR1 MNHNS, CDR2 SASEGT. V lost 4 bases and J lost 4, with 10 bases in between. The CDR3 is CASSVSGGNEKLFF. The CDR3 nucleotides read TGTGCCAGCAGTGTTTCTGGAGGTAATGAAAAACTGTTTTTT.

The chain joins TRBV5-1 to TRBJ2-7, with D unclear. The V end was cut by 4 bases, the J end by 5 bases, with 13 bases between. The CDR3 is made up of 13 amino acids. Germline CDR1 reads SGHRS; CDR2 reads YFSETQ. Here the CDR3 DNA reads TGCGCCAGCAGCCACGGCCCACCGGACGAGCAGTACTTC. Its protein is CASSHGPPDEQYF.

The V and J genes are TRBV7-2 and TRBJ1-3; D remains ambiguous. From germline, CDR1 is SGHTA and CDR2 FQGNSA. This CDR3 spans 16 amino acids. The V and J ends lost 5 bases and 0 bases respectively, with 14 bases between them. The CDR3 spells CASSRYDLLSGNTIYF. The CDR3 bases are TGTGCCAGCAGCCGATACGATCTCCTCTCTGGAAACACCATATATTTT.

This chain joins TRBV10-3 and TRBJ2-3; possible D gene TRBD2, 6 bases. The CDR3 is made up of 16 amino acids. Germline V gene data show CDR1 as ENHRY and CDR2 as SYGVKD. V lost 1 base and J lost 2, with 13 bases in between. CDR3 DNA: TGTGCCATCAGTGAGTTAGCGGCAGCTAACACAGATACGCAGTATTTT. Amino acids: CAISELAAANTDTQYF.

This clone was seen more than once but under ten times. V is TRBV29-1 and J is TRBJ1-2, with D unresolved. Trimming took 3 bases from V and 6 from J, leaving 11 bases between them. From germline, CDR1 is SQVTM and CDR2 ANQGSEA. The CDR3 has 12 amino acids. The CDR3: CSVEGSEDGYTF. The CDR3 nucleotides read TGCAGCGTTGAGGGGTCAGAAGATGGCTACACCTTC.

This chain uses TRBV11-1 with TRBJ1-4; D is uncertain. CDR1 SGHAT and CDR2 FQDESV come from the germline V gene (reference sequence). There are 13 residues in the CDR3. The ends were cut back, 3 bases at V and 4 bases at J, with 6 bases in the middle. Here the CDR3 reads CASSLDINEKLFF. DNA for the CDR3: TGTGCCAGCAGCTTGGATATTAATGAAAAACTGTTTTTT.

This clone showed up many times. The chain has TRBV9 and TRBJ2-2; either TRBD1 or TRBD2 may supply D (5 bases each). The V gene lost 3 bases and the J gene lost 3 bases, with 12 bases spanning the gap. This CDR3 region has 15 residues. The germline gives CDR1 SGDLS, CDR2 YYNGEE. CDR3 region: CASSAAGGYTGELFF. CDR3 in DNA: TGTGCCAGCAGCGCAGCTGGGGGATACACCGGGGAGCTGTTTTTT.

The J gene is TRBJ2-7, the V gene TRBV7-9; 14 positions agree with TRBD2. The CDR3 contains 17 residues. With 4 bases clipped from V and 0 bases from J, the junction kept 5 bases outside the gene matches. In germline, CDR1 is SEHNR, CDR2 FQNEAQ (reference sequence). CDR3 sequence: CASSSGTSGRYSYEQYF. The DNA for the CDR3 is TGTGCCAGCAGCTCCGGGACTAGCGGGAGATACTCCTACGAGCAGTACTTC.